This T cell receptor beta chain was obtained from a study of CD8 T cells in ankylosing spondylitis. V lost 4 bases and J lost 4, with 13 bases in between. The germline gives CDR1 SGHRS, CDR2 YFSETQ. This CDR3 contains 14 residues. TCRdb used MiXCR to reprocess the 5' RACE reads, holding one entry per CDR3 protein. The top ten clones hold around 4.1% of a sample with about 140,000 distinct CDR3 sequences, 9.5% to 12% of them seen once. Source material: blood, either unsorted or a sorted T cell fraction (not recorded which). The rearrangement uses TRBV5-1 and TRBJ2-3; D is possibly TRBD2 (6 bases). This receptor was identified in a female donor with ankylosing spondylitis or in good health (not recorded which). In DNA, the CDR3 is TGCGCCAGCAGCATGGTGTTAGCGGCAGATACGCAGTATTTT. It is translated as CASSMVLAADTQYF.